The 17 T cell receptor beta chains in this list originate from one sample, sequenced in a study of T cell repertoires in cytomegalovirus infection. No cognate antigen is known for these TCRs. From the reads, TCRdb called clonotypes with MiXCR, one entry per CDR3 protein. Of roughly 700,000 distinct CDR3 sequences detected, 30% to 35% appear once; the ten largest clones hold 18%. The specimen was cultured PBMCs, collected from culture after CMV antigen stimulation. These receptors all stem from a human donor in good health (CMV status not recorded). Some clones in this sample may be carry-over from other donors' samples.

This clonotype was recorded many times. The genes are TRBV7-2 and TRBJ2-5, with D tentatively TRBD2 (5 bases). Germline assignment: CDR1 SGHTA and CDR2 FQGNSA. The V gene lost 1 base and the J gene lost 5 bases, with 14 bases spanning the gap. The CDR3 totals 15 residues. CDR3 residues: CASSLVGPRGETQYF. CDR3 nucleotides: TGTGCCAGCAGCTTAGTAGGTCCCCGAGGGGAGACCCAGTACTTC.

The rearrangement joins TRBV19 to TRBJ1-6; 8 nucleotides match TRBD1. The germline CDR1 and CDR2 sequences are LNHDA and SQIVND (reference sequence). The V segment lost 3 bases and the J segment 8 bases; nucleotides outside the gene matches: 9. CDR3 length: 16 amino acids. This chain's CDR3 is CASSISSDRGYSPLHF. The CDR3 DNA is TGTGCCAGTAGTATTTCCTCCGACAGGGGTTATTCACCCCTCCACTTT.

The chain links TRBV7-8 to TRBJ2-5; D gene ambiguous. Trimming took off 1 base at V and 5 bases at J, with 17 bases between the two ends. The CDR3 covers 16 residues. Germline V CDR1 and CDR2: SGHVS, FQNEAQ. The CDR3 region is CASSLGRVKGLETQYF. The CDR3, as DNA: TGTGCCAGCAGCTTAGGGAGAGTTAAGGGCTTGGAGACCCAGTACTTC.

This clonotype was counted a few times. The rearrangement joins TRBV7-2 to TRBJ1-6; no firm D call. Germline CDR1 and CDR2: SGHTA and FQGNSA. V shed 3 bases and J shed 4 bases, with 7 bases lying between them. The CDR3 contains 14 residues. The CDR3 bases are TGTGCCAGCAGCTTGGCAGATTATAATTCACCCCTCCACTTT. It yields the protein CASSLADYNSPLHF.

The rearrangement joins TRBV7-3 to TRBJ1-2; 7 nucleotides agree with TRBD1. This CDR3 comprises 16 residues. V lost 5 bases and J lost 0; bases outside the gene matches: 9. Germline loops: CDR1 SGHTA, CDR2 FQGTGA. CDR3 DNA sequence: TGTGCCAGCAGCCAGGGCGGACAGGACCCTAACTATGGCTACACCTTC. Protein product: CASSQGGQDPNYGYTF. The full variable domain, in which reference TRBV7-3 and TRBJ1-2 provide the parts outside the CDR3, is GAGVSQTPSNKVTEKGKYVELRCDPISGHTALYWYRQSLGQGPEFLIYFQGTGAADDSGLPNDRFFAVRPEGSVSTLKIQRTERGDSAVYLCASSQGGQDPNYGYTFGSGTRLTVV.

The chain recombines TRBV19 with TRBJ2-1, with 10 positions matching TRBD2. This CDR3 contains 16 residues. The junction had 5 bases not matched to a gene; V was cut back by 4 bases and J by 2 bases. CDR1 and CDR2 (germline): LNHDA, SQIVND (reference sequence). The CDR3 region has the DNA TGTGCCAGTAGTAGTAGCGGGAGGAGGGCCTACAATGAGCAGTTCTTC. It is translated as CASSSSGRRAYNEQFF.

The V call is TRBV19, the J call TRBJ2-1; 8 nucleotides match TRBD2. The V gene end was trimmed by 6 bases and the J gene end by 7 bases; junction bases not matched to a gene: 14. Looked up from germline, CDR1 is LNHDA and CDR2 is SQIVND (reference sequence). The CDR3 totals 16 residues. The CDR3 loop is CASRVERSGRWNEQFF. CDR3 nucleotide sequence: TGTGCCAGTAGGGTCGAGAGGAGCGGGAGATGGAATGAGCAGTTCTTC.

This chain's CDR3 is CSVWGMEASTDTQYF. In nucleotides, the CDR3 is TGCAGCGTTTGGGGGATGGAGGCTAGCACAGATACGCAGTATTTT. V and J are TRBV29-1 and TRBJ2-3, with D tentatively TRBD1 or TRBD2 (5 bases each). Germline CDR1 reads SQVTM; CDR2 reads ANQGSEA. The CDR3 spans 15 residues. V was shortened by 5 bases and J by 0 bases, with 15 bases between the two germline ends.

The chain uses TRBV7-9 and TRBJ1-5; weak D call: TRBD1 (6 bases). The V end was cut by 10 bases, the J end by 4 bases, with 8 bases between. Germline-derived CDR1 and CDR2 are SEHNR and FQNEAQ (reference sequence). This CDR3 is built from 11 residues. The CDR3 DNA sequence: TGTGCCAAAGGGGGGAATCAGCCCCAGCATTTT. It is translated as CAKGGNQPQHF.

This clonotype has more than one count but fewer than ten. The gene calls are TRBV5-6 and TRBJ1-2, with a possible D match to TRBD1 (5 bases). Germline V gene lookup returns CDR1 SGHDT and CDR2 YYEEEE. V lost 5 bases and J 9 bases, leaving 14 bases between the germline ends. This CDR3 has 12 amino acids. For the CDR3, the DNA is TGTGCCAGCAGGCGGGGAGAGGGGAGCTACACCTTC. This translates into CASRRGEGSYTF.

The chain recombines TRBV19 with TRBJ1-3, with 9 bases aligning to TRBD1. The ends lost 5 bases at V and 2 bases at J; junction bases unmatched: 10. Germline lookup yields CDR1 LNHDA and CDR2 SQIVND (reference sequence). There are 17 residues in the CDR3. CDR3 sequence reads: CASSSLDRGTTGNTIYF. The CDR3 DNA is TGTGCCAGTAGTTCCTTGGACAGGGGTACGACTGGAAACACCATATATTTT.

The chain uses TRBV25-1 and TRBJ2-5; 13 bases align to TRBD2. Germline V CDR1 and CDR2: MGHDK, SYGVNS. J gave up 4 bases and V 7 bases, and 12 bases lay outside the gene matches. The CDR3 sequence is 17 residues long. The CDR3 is CASTGTSGAVTSETQYF. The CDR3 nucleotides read TGTGCCAGCACCGGGACTAGCGGGGCGGTCACGTCAGAGACCCAGTACTTC. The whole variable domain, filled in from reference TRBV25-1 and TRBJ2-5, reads EADIYQTPRYLVIGTGKKITLECSQTMGHDKMYWYQQDPGMELHLIHYSYGVNSTEKGDLSSESTVSRIRTEHFPLTLESARPSHTSQYLCASTGTSGAVTSETQYFGPGTRLLVL.

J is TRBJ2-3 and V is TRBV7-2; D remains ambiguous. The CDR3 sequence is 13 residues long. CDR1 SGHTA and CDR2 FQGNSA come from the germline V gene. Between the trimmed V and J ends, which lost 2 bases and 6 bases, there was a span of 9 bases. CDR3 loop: CASSLLSGDTQYF. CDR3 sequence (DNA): TGTGCCAGCAGCTTATTGTCTGGGGATACGCAGTATTTT.

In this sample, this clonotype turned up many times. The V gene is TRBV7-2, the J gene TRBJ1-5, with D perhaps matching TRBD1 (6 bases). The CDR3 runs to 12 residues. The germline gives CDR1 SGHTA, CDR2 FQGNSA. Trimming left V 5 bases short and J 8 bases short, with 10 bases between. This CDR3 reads CASSKGGKPQHF. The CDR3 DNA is TGTGCCAGCAGCAAAGGGGGGAAGCCCCAGCATTTT.

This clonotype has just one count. The CDR3 DNA sequence: TGCGCCAGCAGCCAGGAGGCCCCCGTACAAAACATTCAGTACTTC. This encodes CASSQEAPVQNIQYF. The chain joins TRBV4-1 to TRBJ2-4, with TRBD2 as a possible D gene (5 bases). V lost 3 bases and J lost 5, with 14 bases in between. This CDR3 has 15 residues. Germline CDR1 is MGHRA and CDR2 is YSYEKL.

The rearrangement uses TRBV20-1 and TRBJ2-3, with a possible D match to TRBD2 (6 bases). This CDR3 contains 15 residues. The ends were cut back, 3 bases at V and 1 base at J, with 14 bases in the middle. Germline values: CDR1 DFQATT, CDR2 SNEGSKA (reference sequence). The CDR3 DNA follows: TGCAGTGCTAGTCTTCCGGCTAGCGGCACAGATACGCAGTATTTT. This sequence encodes CSASLPASGTDTQYF.

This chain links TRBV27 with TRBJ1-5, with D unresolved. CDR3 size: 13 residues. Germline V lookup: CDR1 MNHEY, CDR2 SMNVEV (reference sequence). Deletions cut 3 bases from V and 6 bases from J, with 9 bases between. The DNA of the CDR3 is TGTGCCAGCAGTTTCGGGTGGGGTCAGCCCCAGCATTTT. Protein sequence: CASSFGWGQPQHF.